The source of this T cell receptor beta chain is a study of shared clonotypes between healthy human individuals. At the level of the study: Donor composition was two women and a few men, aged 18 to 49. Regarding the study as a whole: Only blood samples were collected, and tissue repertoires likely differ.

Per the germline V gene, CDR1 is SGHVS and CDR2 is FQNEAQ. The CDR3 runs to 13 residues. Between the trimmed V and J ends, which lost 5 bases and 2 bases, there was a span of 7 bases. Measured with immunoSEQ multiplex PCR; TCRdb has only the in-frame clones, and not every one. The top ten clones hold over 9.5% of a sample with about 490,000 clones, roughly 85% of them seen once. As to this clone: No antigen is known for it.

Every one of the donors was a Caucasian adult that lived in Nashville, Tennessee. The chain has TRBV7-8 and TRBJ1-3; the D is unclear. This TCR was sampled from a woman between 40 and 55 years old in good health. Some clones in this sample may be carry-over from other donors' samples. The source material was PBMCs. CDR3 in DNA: TGTGCCAGCAGCCCCCAGCCTGGAAACACCATATATTTT. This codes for CASSPQPGNTIYF.